Below, 2 T cell receptor beta chains from the same sample are listed, as sequenced in a study of blood T cell repertoires in COVID-19. Using immunoSEQ multiplex PCR, the repertoire was profiled, and TCRdb retains in-frame clones only, with some absent. The sample has about 80,000 clones, approximately 80% seen once; the top ten hold about 18%. Sequencing was performed on peripheral blood. The receptors derive from a man older than 75 with active or convalescent COVID-19.

This chain links TRBV6-6 with TRBJ1-2; possible D gene TRBD1, 6 bases. The CDR3 is 14 amino acids. Germline CDR1 and CDR2: MNHNY and SVGAGI (reference sequence). The V end lost 1 base, the J end lost 8 bases, and 14 bases lay between the germline ends. The DNA for the CDR3 is TGTGCCAGCAGTTACTTGCAGGGGCTGAAGGGCTACACCTTC. Translation: CASSYLQGLKGYTF.

The rearrangement links TRBV6-5 to TRBJ2-1, with TRBD2 identical over 8 bases. The V and J ends lost 2 bases and 6 bases, in that order; junction bases with no gene match: 3. CDR3 length: 14 amino acids. Germline CDR1 is MNHEY and CDR2 is SVGAGI. In nucleotides, the CDR3 is TGTGCCAGCAGTTACCCGGGGGGGGCCAATGAGCAGTTCTTC. This translates into CASSYPGGANEQFF.